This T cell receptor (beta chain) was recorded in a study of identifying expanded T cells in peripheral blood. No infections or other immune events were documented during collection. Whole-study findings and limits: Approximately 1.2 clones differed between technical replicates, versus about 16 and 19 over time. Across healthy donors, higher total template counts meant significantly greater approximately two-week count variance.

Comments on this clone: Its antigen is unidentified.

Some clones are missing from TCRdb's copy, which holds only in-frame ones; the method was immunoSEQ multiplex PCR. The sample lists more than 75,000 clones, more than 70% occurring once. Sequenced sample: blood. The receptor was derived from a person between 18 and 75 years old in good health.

The CDR3 nucleotides are TGTGCCAGTAGTCCCCCTCAGGGGCGCAATCAGCCCCAGCATTTT. Its translation: CASSPPQGRNQPQHF. This chain joins TRBV19 and TRBJ1-5, with a tentative D call TRBD1 (6 bases). The CDR3 is 15 residues long. V lost 5 bases, J lost 2 bases, and 13 bases lay in between. Per germline, CDR1 LNHDA and CDR2 SQIVND (reference sequence).